The entry below describes one T cell receptor beta chain. Its antigen is still unknown. Base-call qualities are not available, and no considerably larger clone is one nucleotide away. The data belong to a study of blood T cell repertoires in COVID-19 (dated by TCRdb to 2018 to 2020). For the wider study: Samples from collaborators originated in the United States, Italy and Spain and spanned both the acute and convalescent phases of COVID-19. The material from the prospective study consisted of cDNA or gDNA derived from T cells, B-cell-depleted T cells, or PBMCs. Subjects who had been exposed to COVID-19, were actively infected with it, or had recovered from it provided the deeply sampled blood TCRbeta repertoires that made up the dataset. The repertoires were made available in a free public database intended to serve as a resource for research on the immune response to SARS-CoV-2. The samples were drawn from two sources: the first 160 participants of the ongoing ImmuneRACE study, and over 950 subjects contributed by 6 global collaborators. Sample metadata almost always included a de-identified subject ID, COVID-19 status, age in years and sex. Where available, HLA class I and class II types were taken from metadata supplied by the sample provider and were not determined by assay-based typing.

One collaborating source in Seattle enrolled patients while the patients were actively infected and followed the patients over time throughout the course of disease. Whole blood was collected in K2EDTA tubes by collaborating institutions according to the institutions' own protocols. For TCRbeta analysis, collaborator samples were shipped as frozen whole blood, as isolated PBMCs, or as DNA extracted from either sample type. Results the study describes overall, beyond this receptor: The amount of clinical and demographic metadata varied by source and participant and was provided uncurated.

TCRbeta CDR3 regions were amplified from genomic DNA using the immunoSEQ Assay, a bias-controlled multiplex PCR. In the source study's methods: Within the assay, amplification of reference gene primers was used to estimate how many nucleated cells each sample contained. To quantify the absolute abundance of each unique TCRbeta CDR3 rearrangement, sequence reads were collapsed and filtered. For each sample, productive Simpson clonality was calculated by taking the square root of Simpson's diversity index across productive rearrangements. TCRdb took over this immuneACCESS table, retaining in-frame rearrangements with V and J assigned. Such tables are incomplete; in checked studies, under half of the missing clones stem from an unresolved V gene, and the remainder is unexplained. The V and J calls and clone size come from that table; D and trimming were worked out from the DNA. This sample gives roughly 260,000 clones in total; 88% of them show up just once. The ten biggest clones cover about 10% of the sample.

V loses 6 bases of germline sequence and J loses 4 bases, and the interval between the two ends is 13 bases. The CDR3 contains 13 residues, cysteine and phenylalanine counted. Of all the DNA, just the CDR3 is kept, 39 bases in frame from base 1. Taken from the germline V gene, the CDR1 and CDR2 loops are SQVTM and ANQGSEA. The sequencing input was peripheral blood. This sequence was found in a woman in her 30s with COVID-19, enrolled during active disease. The chain is made from TRBV29-1 and TRBJ2-1; tentative D gene TRBD2, with 5 bases matching. The CDR3 loop reads CSVDPRGYNEQFF. The sequence in DNA is TGCAGCGTGGACCCCCGGGGATACAATGAGCAGTTCTTC.